This T cell receptor (beta chain) was recorded in a study of technical replicates of blood from several donors. TCRdb's copy holds only in-frame clones and misses some; the assay was immunoSEQ multiplex PCR. This sample has around 76,000 clones, with 91% found just once. This clonotype was obtained from a human donor in good health. Material: T cells isolated from PBMCs.

CDR3: CASSLTGRMNTEAFF. The CDR3 DNA reads as TGTGCCAGCAGCCTTACAGGGAGAATGAACACTGAAGCTTTCTTT. The rearrangement joins TRBV7-9 to TRBJ1-1; D might be TRBD1 (6 bases). The CDR3 extends over 15 amino acids. CDR1 and CDR2 from the germline V gene are SEHNR and FQNEAQ (reference sequence). V gave up 5 bases and J gave up 0 bases, with 13 bases separating them.